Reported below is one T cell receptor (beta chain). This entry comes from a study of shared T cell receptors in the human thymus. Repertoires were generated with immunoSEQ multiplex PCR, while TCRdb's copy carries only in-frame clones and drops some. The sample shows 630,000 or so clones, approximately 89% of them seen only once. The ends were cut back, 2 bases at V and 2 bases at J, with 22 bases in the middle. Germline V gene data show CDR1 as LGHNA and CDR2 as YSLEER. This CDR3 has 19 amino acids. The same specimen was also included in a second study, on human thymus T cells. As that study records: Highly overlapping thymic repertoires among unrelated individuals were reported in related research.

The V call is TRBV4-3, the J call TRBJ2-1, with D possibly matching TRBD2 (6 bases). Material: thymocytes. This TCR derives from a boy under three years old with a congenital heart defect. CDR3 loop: CASSQKSLTREVTYNEQFF. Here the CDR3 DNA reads TGCGCCAGCAGCCAAAAATCTTTGACTAGAGAAGTAACCTACAATGAGCAGTTCTTC.